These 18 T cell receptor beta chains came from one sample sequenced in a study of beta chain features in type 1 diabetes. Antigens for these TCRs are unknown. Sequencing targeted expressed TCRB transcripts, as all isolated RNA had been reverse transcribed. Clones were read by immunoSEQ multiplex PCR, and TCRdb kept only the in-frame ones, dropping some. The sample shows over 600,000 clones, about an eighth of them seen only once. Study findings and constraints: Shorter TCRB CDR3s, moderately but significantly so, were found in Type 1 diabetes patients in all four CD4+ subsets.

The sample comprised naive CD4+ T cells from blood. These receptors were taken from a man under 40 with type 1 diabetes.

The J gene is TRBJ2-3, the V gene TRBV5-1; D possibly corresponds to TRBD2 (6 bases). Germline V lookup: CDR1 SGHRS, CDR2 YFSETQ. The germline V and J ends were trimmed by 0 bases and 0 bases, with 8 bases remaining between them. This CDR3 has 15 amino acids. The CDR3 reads CASSLEAGSTDTQYF. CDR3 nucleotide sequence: TGCGCCAGCAGCTTGGAGGCGGGGAGCACAGATACGCAGTATTTT.

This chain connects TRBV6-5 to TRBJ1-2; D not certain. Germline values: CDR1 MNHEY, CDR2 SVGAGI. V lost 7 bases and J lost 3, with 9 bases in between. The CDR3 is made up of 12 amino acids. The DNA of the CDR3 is TGTGCCAGCAAGCAGTACCACTATGGCTACACCTTC. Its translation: CASKQYHYGYTF.

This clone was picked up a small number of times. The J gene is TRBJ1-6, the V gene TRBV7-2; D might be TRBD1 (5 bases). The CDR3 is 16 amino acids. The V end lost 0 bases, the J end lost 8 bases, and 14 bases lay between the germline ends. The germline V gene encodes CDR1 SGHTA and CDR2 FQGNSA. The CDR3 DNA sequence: TGTGCCAGCAGCTTAGCAAGGACAAAAGCGGATTCACCCCTCCACTTT. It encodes CASSLARTKADSPLHF.

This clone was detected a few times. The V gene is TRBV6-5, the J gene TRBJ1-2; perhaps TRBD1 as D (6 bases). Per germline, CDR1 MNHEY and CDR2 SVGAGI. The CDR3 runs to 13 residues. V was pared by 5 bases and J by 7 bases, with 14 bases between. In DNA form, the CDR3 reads TGTGCCAGCAGTCAGACAGGCGGGGTTGGCTACACCTTC. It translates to CASSQTGGVGYTF.

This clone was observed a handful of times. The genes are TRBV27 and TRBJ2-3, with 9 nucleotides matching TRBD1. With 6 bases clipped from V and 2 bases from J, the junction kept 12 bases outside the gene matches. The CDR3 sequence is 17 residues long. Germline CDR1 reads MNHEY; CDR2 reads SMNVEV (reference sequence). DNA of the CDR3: TGTGCCAGCAGAAGGACGGGACAGGGCGGGAACACAGATACGCAGTATTTT. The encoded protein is CASRRTGQGGNTDTQYF.

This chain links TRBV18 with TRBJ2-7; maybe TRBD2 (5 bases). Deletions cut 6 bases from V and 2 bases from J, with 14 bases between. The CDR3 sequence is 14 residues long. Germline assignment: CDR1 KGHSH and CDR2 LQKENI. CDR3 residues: CASSDGLRTYEQYF. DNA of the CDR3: TGTGCCAGCTCGGACGGACTGAGAACCTACGAGCAGTACTTC.

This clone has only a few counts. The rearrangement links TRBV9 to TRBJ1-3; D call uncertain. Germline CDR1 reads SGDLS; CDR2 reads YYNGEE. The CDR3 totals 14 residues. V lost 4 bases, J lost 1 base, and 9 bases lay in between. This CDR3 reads CASSSDESGNTIYF. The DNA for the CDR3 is TGTGCCAGCAGCTCAGATGAATCTGGAAACACCATATATTTT.

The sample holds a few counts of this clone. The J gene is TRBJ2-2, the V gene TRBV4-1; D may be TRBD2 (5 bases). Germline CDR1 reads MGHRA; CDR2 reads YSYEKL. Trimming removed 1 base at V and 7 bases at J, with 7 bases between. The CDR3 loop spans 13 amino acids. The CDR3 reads CASSQVGVGELFF. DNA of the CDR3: TGCGCCAGCAGCCAAGTGGGAGTCGGGGAGCTGTTTTTT.

CDR3 protein: CASSLVEGHEKLFF. Here the CDR3 DNA reads TGTGCCAGCAGCTTAGTTGAGGGTCATGAAAAACTGTTTTTT. The chain recombines TRBV11-2 with TRBJ1-4; D is unclear. V was shortened by 1 base and J by 6 bases, with 9 bases between the two germline ends. The germline gives CDR1 SGHAT, CDR2 FQNNGV. The CDR3 extends over 14 amino acids. The full variable domain, its missing parts supplied by reference TRBV11-2 and TRBJ1-4, is EAGVAQSPRYKIIEKRQSVAFWCNPISGHATLYWYQQILGQGPKLLIQFQNNGVVDDSQLPKDRFSAERLKGVDSTLKIQPAKLEDSAVYLCASSLVEGHEKLFFGSGTQLSVL.

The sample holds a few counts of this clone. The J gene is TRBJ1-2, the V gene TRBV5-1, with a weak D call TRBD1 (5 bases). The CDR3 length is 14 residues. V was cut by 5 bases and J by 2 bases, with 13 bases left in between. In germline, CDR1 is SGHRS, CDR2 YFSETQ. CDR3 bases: TGCGCCAGCAGTCAAGGAGCAGGGAACTATGGCTACACCTTC. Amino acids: CASSQGAGNYGYTF. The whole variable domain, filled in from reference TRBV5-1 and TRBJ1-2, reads KAGVTQTPRYLIKTRGQQVTLSCSPISGHRSVSWYQQTPGQGLQFLFEYFSETQRNKGNFPGRFSGRQFSNSRSEMNVSTLELGDSALYLCASSQGAGNYGYTFGSGTRLTVV.

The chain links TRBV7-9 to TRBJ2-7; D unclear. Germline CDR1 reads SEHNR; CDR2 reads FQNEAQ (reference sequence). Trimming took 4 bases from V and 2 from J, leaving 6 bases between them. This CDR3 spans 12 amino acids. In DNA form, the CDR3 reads TGTGCCAGCAGCTCCTCGCCCTACGAGCAGTACTTC. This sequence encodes CASSSSPYEQYF.

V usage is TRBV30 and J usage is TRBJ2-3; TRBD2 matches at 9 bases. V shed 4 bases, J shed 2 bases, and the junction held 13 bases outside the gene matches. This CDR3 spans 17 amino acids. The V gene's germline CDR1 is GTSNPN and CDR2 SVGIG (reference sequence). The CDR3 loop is CAWTPSKVAGATDTQYF. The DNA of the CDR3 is TGTGCCTGGACTCCCTCGAAAGTAGCGGGGGCCACAGATACGCAGTATTTT.

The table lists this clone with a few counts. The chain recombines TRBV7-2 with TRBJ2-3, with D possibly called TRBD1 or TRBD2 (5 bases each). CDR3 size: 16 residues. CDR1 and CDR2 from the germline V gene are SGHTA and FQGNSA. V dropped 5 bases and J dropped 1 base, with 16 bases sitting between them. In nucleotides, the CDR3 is TGTGCCAGCAGCCTTACGGGGCAATCGGGCACAGATACGCAGTATTTT. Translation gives CASSLTGQSGTDTQYF. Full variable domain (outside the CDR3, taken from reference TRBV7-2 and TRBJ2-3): GAGVSQSPSNKVTEKGKDVELRCDPISGHTALYWYRQSLGQGLEFLIYFQGNSAPDKSGLPSDRFSAERTGGSVSTLTIQRTQQEDSAVYLCASSLTGQSGTDTQYFGPGTRLTVL.

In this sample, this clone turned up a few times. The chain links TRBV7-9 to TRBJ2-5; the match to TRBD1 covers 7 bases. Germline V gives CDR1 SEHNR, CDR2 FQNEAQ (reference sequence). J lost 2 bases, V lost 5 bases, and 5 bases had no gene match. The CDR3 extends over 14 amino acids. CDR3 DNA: TGTGCCAGCAGCGCCGGGACAGTACAAGAGACCCAGTACTTC. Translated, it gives CASSAGTVQETQYF.

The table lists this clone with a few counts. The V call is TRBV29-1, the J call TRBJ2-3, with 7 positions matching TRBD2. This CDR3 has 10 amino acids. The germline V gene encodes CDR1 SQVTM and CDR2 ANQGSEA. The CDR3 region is CGGGSDTQYF. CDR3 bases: TGCGGCGGGGGTTCGGATACGCAGTATTTT.

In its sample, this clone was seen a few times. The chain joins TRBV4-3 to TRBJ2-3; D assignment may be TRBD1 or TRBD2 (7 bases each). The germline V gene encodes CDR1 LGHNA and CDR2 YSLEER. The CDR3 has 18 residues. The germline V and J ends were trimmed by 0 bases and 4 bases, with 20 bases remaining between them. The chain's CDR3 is CASSQDLLGRGLADTQYF. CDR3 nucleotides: TGCGCCAGCAGCCAAGATCTCCTAGGGAGGGGGCTGGCAGATACGCAGTATTTT.

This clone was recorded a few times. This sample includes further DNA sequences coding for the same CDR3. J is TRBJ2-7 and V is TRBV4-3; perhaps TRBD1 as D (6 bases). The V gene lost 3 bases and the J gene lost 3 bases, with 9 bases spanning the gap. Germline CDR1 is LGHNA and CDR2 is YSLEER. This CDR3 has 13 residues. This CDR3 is CASSQDRYYEQYF. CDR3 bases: TGCGCCAGCAGCCAGGACAGATACTACGAGCAGTACTTC.

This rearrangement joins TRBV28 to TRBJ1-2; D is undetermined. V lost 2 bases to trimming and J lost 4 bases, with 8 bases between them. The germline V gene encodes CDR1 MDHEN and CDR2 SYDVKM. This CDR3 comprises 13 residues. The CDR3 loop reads CASSLTGPYGYTF. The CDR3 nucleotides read TGTGCCAGCAGTTTAACTGGGCCCTATGGCTACACCTTC.